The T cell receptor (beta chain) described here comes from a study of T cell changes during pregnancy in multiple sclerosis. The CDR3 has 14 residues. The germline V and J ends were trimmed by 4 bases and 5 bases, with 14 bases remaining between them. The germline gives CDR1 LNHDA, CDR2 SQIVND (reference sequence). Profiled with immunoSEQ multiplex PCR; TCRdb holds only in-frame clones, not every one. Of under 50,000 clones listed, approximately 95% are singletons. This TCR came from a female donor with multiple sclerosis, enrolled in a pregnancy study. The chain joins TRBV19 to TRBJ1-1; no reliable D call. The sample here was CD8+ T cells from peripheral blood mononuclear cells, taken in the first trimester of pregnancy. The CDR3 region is CASSSRQSGTEAFF. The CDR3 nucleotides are TGTGCCAGTAGTAGCCGACAATCGGGAACTGAAGCTTTCTTT.